Presented here are 13 T cell receptor beta chains from one specimen sequenced in a study of cytomegalovirus exposure and HLA in healthy donors. TCRdb keeps only in-frame clones here, not all; method: immunoSEQ multiplex PCR. The sample has some 130,000 clones, 88% seen once; the top ten hold about 1.5%. The source material was PBMCs. These receptors were taken from a man younger than 40 in good health and CMV-seronegative.

The chain is built from TRBV2 and TRBJ2-5; 9 positions agree with TRBD1. Trimming at V came to 8 bases and at J to 5 bases, leaving 12 bases not matched to a gene. There are 15 residues in the CDR3. CDR1 SNHLY and CDR2 FYNNEI come from the germline V gene. The CDR3 nucleotides are TGTGCCAGCTTAAAGGGACTGGGGACAGGGGAGACCCAGTACTTC. Translated: CASLKGLGTGETQYF.

The chain carries TRBV4-3 and TRBJ2-1; 7 bases line up with TRBD2. Losses at the gene ends were 0 bases for V and 10 bases for J; bases not matched to a gene: 6. The CDR3 length is 14 residues. CDR1 and CDR2 from the germline V gene are LGHNA and YSLEER. In nucleotides, the CDR3 is TGCGCCAGCAGCCAAGATCCGGGGGGACCGGAGCAGTTCTTC. Its translation: CASSQDPGGPEQFF.

The V gene is TRBV30, the J gene TRBJ2-1; possible D gene TRBD1, 5 bases. The CDR3 contains 12 residues. The ends were cut back, 1 base at V and 9 bases at J, with 10 bases in the middle. Germline lookup yields CDR1 GTSNPN and CDR2 SVGIG (reference sequence). The CDR3 region has the DNA TGTGCCTGGAGTGCAGGGTCCCCTGAGCAGTTCTTC. Its protein product is CAWSAGSPEQFF.

The CDR3 DNA follows: TGTGCCTGGGAAACAGGGCAAATCTCGGGGAGCAATCAGCCCCAGCATTTT. It specifies CAWETGQISGSNQPQHF. The gene calls are TRBV30 and TRBJ1-5, with D possibly matching TRBD1 (6 bases). V was trimmed by 5 bases and J by 1 base, leaving 21 bases between them. CDR3 size: 17 residues. The germline V gene encodes CDR1 GTSNPN and CDR2 SVGIG (reference sequence).

This clone has a single count. This chain connects TRBV7-9 to TRBJ2-7; TRBD2 matches 9 bases. Per the germline V gene, CDR1 is SEHNR and CDR2 is FQNEAQ (reference sequence). V shed 5 bases and J 7 bases; nucleotides not matched to a gene: 12. The CDR3 consists of 15 residues. The CDR3 DNA sequence: TGTGCCAGCAGCCTTATAGCGGGAGAAAGCCGAGAGCAGTACTTC. This gives the protein CASSLIAGESREQYF.

V usage is TRBV9 and J usage is TRBJ2-1; 16 bases match TRBD2. The trim removed 3 bases at V and 3 bases at J, leaving 6 bases unmatched. Germline CDR1 is SGDLS and CDR2 is YYNGEE. The CDR3 consists of 18 residues. CDR3: CASSGGLAGGPLYNEQFF. The CDR3 DNA reads TGTGCCAGCAGCGGGGGACTAGCGGGAGGGCCTCTCTACAATGAGCAGTTCTTC.

The gene calls are TRBV10-1 and TRBJ2-1, with D perhaps TRBD2 (6 bases). CDR3 length equals 16 residues. The V gene lost 1 base and the J gene lost 1 base, with 11 bases spanning the gap. Germline values: CDR1 WNHNN, CDR2 SYGVQD (reference sequence). The CDR3 nucleotides are TGCGCCAGCAGTGAGTGGCTAGCGAGTTCCTACAATGAGCAGTTCTTC. Protein sequence: CASSEWLASSYNEQFF.

This chain uses TRBV4-1 with TRBJ2-7, with TRBD2 identical over 9 bases. V dropped 8 bases and J dropped 3; count of bases not matched to a gene: 8. From germline, CDR1 is MGHRA and CDR2 YSYEKL. CDR3 length equals 14 residues. The CDR3 sequence is CASRRLAESYEQYF. The CDR3 DNA reads as TGCGCCAGCCGGCGACTAGCGGAAAGCTACGAGCAGTACTTC.

This clone has a single count. The chain joins TRBV9 to TRBJ1-3; possibly TRBD1 for D (5 bases). V lost 0 bases and J 2 bases, leaving 6 bases between the germline ends. The CDR3 extends over 14 amino acids. Germline CDR1 SGDLS, CDR2 YYNGEE. The CDR3 bases are TGTGCCAGCAGCGTAGGGGGGGCTGGAAACACCATATATTTT. It codes for CASSVGGAGNTIYF.

The chain carries TRBV7-2 and TRBJ1-2; no clear D. V was pared by 5 bases and J by 2 bases, with 12 bases between. CDR1 is SGHTA and CDR2 is FQGNSA in the germline V gene. The CDR3 length is 14 residues. The CDR3 nucleotides are TGTGCCAGCAGCCTAAAGGGAGGGAACTATGGCTACACCTTC. Amino acid sequence: CASSLKGGNYGYTF.

The V and J genes are TRBV7-2 and TRBJ2-1; maybe TRBD1 (6 bases). This CDR3 has 14 amino acids. V was clipped by 5 bases and J by 4 bases, with 12 bases between them. Germline-derived CDR1 and CDR2 are SGHTA and FQGNSA. As DNA, the CDR3 is TGTGCCAGCAGCCCGGACAGAACTTACAATGAGCAGTTCTTC. Translated, it gives CASSPDRTYNEQFF. Drawing the rest from reference TRBV7-2 and TRBJ2-1, the complete variable domain is GAGVSQSPSNKVTEKGKDVELRCDPISGHTALYWYRQSLGQGLEFLIYFQGNSAPDKSGLPSDRFSAERTGGSVSTLTIQRTQQEDSAVYLCASSPDRTYNEQFFGPGTRLTVL.

This clone has just one count. This rearrangement joins TRBV27 to TRBJ2-7; TRBD1 might be the D (6 bases). The CDR3 spans 13 residues. V was pared by 5 bases and J by 2 bases, with 10 bases between. CDR1 is MNHEY and CDR2 is SMNVEV in the germline V gene (reference sequence). The CDR3 DNA reads as TGTGCCAGCAGTATGGGACAAACCTACGAGCAGTACTTC. This codes for CASSMGQTYEQYF.

J is TRBJ2-3 and V is TRBV11-2; TRBD2 matches at 10 bases. V lost 4 bases to trimming and J lost 1 base; unmatched junction nucleotides: 11. The germline V gene encodes CDR1 SGHAT and CDR2 FQNNGV. This CDR3 has 18 residues. The CDR3 DNA sequence: TGTGCCAGCAGCTCTCTCCCGGAGCGGGAGGGGCGCACAGATACGCAGTATTTT. Translation gives CASSSLPEREGRTDTQYF.